This T cell receptor beta chain emerged from a study of shared clonotypes between healthy human individuals. Produced via immunoSEQ multiplex PCR; TCRdb's table is partial and in-frame only. The repertoire holds 1.5 million to 2.5 million clones, approximately 94% seen once, with approximately 1% in the top ten. CD45RO-negative, CCR7-selected cells formed the naive CD8 fraction, which excluded terminally differentiated effector memory CD45RA+ cells. CDR3 length equals 15 residues. V was cut by 4 bases and J by 1 base, with 10 bases left in between. In germline, CDR1 is SNHLY, CDR2 FYNNEI. The specimen was naive CD8+ T cells sorted from blood. The receptor was isolated from a man between 18 and 35 years old in good health. The rearrangement joins TRBV2 to TRBJ1-4, with D hard to call. The chain's CDR3 is CASSGRVGTNEKLFF. The CDR3 DNA follows: TGTGCCAGCAGTGGGAGGGTTGGAACTAATGAAAAACTGTTTTTT.